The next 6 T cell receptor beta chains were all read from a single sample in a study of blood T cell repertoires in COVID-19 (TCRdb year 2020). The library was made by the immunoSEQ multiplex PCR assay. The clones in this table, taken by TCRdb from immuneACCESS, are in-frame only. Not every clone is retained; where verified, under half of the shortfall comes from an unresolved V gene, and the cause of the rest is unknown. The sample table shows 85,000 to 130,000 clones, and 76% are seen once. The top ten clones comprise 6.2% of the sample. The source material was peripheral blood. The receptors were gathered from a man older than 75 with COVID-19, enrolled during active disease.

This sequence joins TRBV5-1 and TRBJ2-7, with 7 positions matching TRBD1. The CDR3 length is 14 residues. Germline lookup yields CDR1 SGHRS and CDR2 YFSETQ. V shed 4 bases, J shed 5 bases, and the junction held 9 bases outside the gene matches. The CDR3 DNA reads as TGCGCCAGCAGCCTTGGACAGGCCCACGACGAGCAGTACTTC. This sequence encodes CASSLGQAHDEQYF.

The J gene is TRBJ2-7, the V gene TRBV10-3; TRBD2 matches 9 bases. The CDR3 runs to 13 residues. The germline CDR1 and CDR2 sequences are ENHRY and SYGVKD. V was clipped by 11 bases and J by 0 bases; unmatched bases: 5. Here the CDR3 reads CAVFSGSSYEQYF. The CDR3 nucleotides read TGTGCCGTTTTTAGCGGGAGCTCCTACGAGCAGTACTTC.

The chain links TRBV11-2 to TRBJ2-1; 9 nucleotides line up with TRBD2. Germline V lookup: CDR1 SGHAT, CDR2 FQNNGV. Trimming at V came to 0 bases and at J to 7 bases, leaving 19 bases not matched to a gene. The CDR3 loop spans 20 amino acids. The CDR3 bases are TGTGCCAGCAGCTTAGACCCCCCCGGGGTAGCGGGAGTGTTTCAGAATGAGCAGTTCTTC. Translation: CASSLDPPGVAGVFQNEQFF.

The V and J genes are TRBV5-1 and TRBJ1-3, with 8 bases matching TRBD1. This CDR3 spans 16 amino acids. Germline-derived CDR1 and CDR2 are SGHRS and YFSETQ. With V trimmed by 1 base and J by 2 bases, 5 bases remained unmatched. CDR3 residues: CASSLTGGLAGNTIYF. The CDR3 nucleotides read TGCGCCAGCAGCTTGACAGGGGGTCTTGCTGGAAACACCATATATTTT.

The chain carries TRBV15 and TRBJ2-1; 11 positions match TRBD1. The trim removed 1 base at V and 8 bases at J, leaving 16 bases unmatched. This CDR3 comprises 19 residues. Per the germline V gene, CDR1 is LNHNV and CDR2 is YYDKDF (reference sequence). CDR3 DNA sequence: TGTGCCACCAGCAGAGTCCCCGTGCGGACAGGGGGCGGAGAGTATGAGCAGTTCTTC. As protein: CATSRVPVRTGGGEYEQFF. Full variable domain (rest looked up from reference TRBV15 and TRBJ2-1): DAMVIQNPRYQVTQFGKPVTLSCSQTLNHNVMYWYQQKSSQAPKLLFHYYDKDFNNEADTPDNFQSRRPNTSFCFLDIRSPGLGDTAMYLCATSRVPVRTGGGEYEQFFGPGTRLTVL.

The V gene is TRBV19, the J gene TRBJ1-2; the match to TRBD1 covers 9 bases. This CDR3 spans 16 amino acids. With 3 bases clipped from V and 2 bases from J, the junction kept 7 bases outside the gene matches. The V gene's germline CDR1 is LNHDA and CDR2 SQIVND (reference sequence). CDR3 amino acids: CASSISGTGRNYGYTF. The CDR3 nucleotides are TGTGCCAGTAGTATCTCCGGGACAGGGAGGAACTATGGCTACACCTTC.